What follows describes a single TCR beta chain. The antigen is unknown. The data were obtained in a study of blood T cells in healthy people across ages. Study-wide results and caveats: Greater diversity and more naive CD4+ cells were seen in long-lived donors than in aged donors. Unsorted PBMCs prevented conclusive naive versus antigen-experienced comparison. Measured against age, TCR beta diversity per million T cells decreased in a roughly linear manner.

The use of a sample-barcoded 5' primer and a J-beta primer mix characterized a second PCR of about 7 to 12 cycles. TCRdb ran MiXCR on the 5' RACE reads and lists one entry per CDR3 protein. The repertoire has around 1.5 million distinct CDR3 sequences, roughly 32% of them found once; the top ten carry approximately 11%. The V end lost 6 bases, the J end lost 9 bases, and 17 bases lay between the germline ends. The CDR3 has 12 amino acids. Germline assignment: CDR1 SQVTM and CDR2 ANQGSEA. Specimen: blood. The TCR was taken from a woman between 25 and 40 years old in good health. The V and J genes are TRBV29-1 and TRBJ1-2; D not resolved. CDR3 in DNA: TGCAGCGTCCTTAACGGACCCGAGAGCTACACCTTC. This encodes CSVLNGPESYTF.